This T cell receptor (beta chain) is drawn from a study of regulatory T cells in long-lasting Graves disease. Points from the study as a whole: Patients with persistent disease showed a bias toward TRBV28, TRBJ1-2 and TRBJ2-5.

The time point here: newly diagnosed GD, antithyroid drugs for less than 3 months. The TCR library was prepared using RNA isolated from PBMCs. Germline CDR1 is SGHRS and CDR2 is YFSETQ. V was shortened by 0 bases and J by 6 bases, with 9 bases between the two germline ends. This CDR3 is built from 14 residues. The authors built TCR beta libraries using iRepertoire HTBI primers and Arm-PCR of CDR3 regions. MiXCR, applied by TCRdb to the multiplex PCR reads, yields one record per CDR3 protein. The table includes approximately 400,000 distinct CDR3 sequences, 15% detected once. This clonotype was detected many times. Antigen: not known.

The chain employs TRBV5-1 and TRBJ1-4, with D unclear. This TCR derives from a female donor with Graves disease. The sample consisted of peripheral blood mononuclear cells (PBMCs), taken at new diagnosis, from a patient treated with antithyroid drugs. For the CDR3, the DNA is TGCGCCAGCAGCTTGGACGGGGTGGATGAAAAACTGTTTTTT. This gives the protein CASSLDGVDEKLFF.